Below are 24 T cell receptor beta chains sequenced from a single sample in a study of blood T cell repertoires in COVID-19. Generated by immunoSEQ multiplex PCR, the TCRdb table keeps only in-frame clones and is missing some. This sample has 60,000 or so clones; 65% to 85% occur once, and the top ten carry 10%. The specimen sequenced was peripheral blood. The origin of the receptors is a man aged 25-45 years with COVID-19, enrolled during active disease.

This chain joins TRBV5-4 and TRBJ1-1, with TRBD1 as a possible D gene (5 bases). Trimming left V 0 bases short and J 1 base short, with 13 bases between. The CDR3 has 16 residues. Per germline, CDR1 SGHNT and CDR2 YYREEE (reference sequence). CDR3 loop: CASSLDPMGPNTEAFF. CDR3 DNA: TGTGCCAGCAGCTTGGATCCGATGGGGCCGAACACTGAAGCTTTCTTT. The full variable domain, in which reference TRBV5-4 and TRBJ1-1 provide the parts outside the CDR3, is ETGVTQSPTHLIKTRGQQVTLRCSSQSGHNTVSWYQQALGQGPQFIFQYYREEENGRGNFPPRFSGLQFPNYSSELNVNALELDDSALYLCASSLDPMGPNTEAFFGQGTRLTVV.

V usage is TRBV11-2 and J usage is TRBJ2-2; TRBD2 might be the D (5 bases). Trimming left V 5 bases short and J 1 base short, with 14 bases between. CDR3 length: 16 amino acids. Germline V gene data show CDR1 as SGHAT and CDR2 as FQNNGV. The chain's CDR3 is CASSHLQRRNTGELFF. The DNA of the CDR3 is TGTGCCAGCAGCCACCTCCAGCGGAGGAACACCGGGGAGCTGTTTTTT.

In its sample, this clone was seen once. V usage is TRBV7-2 and J usage is TRBJ1-3; the D gene is possibly TRBD1 (5 bases). Deletions cut 4 bases from V and 0 bases from J, with 10 bases between. This CDR3 has 15 residues. The germline gives CDR1 SGHTA, CDR2 FQGNSA. CDR3 residues: CASSSPTVSGNTIYF. The CDR3, as DNA: TGTGCCAGCAGCTCCCCGACAGTCTCTGGAAACACCATATATTTT.

As for this clone: This CDR3 is also generated by other DNA sequences in the sample. V is TRBV6-2 or TRBV6-3 and J is TRBJ1-1; D not certain. V dropped 6 bases and J dropped 3 bases, with 11 bases sitting between them. The CDR3 totals 13 residues. CDR1 MNHEY and CDR2 SVGEGT come from the germline V gene. The CDR3 loop is CASSPRRDTEAFF. The CDR3 DNA reads TGTGCCAGCAGCCCTCGACGGGACACTGAAGCTTTCTTT.

The chain combines TRBV4-3 with TRBJ2-3; tentative D call: TRBD2 (6 bases). Germline CDR1 LGHNA, CDR2 YSLEER. Trimming removed 0 bases at V and 3 bases at J, with 10 bases between. This CDR3 contains 15 residues. CDR3 coding DNA: TGCGCCAGCAGCCAAGAGGGGGGAAGGACAGATACGCAGTATTTT. It is translated as CASSQEGGRTDTQYF.

The chain links TRBV23-1 to TRBJ1-1; D gene ambiguous. TRBV23-1 is flagged as an ORF with uncertain function. The CDR3 runs to 15 residues. Trimming stripped 3 bases from V and 7 bases from J, with 18 bases between. The CDR3: CASSHPYSHVGEAFF. DNA for the CDR3: TGCGCCAGCAGTCACCCGTACAGTCACGTGGGTGAAGCTTTCTTT.

The V call is TRBV6-5, the J call TRBJ1-2; 7 bases line up with TRBD1. Germline CDR1 and CDR2: MNHEY and SVGAGI. The V gene end was trimmed by 2 bases and the J gene end by 4 bases; junction bases not matched to a gene: 7. This CDR3 is 15 amino acids long. Written as DNA, the CDR3 is TGTGCCAGCAGTTACCGACAGGGACGCAGCTATGGCTACACCTTC. It encodes CASSYRQGRSYGYTF.

The chain has TRBV7-6 and TRBJ2-2, with TRBD2 matching over 9 bases. The germline gives CDR1 SGHVS, CDR2 FNYEAQ. The CDR3 loop spans 17 amino acids. After removal of 2 bases from V and 5 bases from J, the junction contained 9 bases not matched to a gene. DNA for the CDR3: TGTGCCAGCAGCTTAATGTCGCGGGAGGGAAGTACCGGGGAGCTGTTTTTT. This encodes CASSLMSREGSTGELFF. Looking up the rest from reference TRBV7-6 and TRBJ2-2 gives the full variable domain: GAGVSQSPRYKVTKRGQDVALRCDPISGHVSLYWYRQALGQGPEFLTYFNYEAQQDKSGLPNDRFSAERPEGSISTLTIQRTEQRDSAMYRCASSLMSREGSTGELFFGEGSRLTVL.

V gene TRBV19 combines with J gene TRBJ2-5; 7 bases fit TRBD2. After removal of 6 bases from V and 2 bases from J, the junction contained 6 bases not matched to a gene. In germline, CDR1 is LNHDA, CDR2 SQIVND (reference sequence). The CDR3 spans 14 residues. The CDR3 DNA reads as TGTGCCAGTAGAAGCCGCGGGGGACAAGAGACCCAGTACTTC. The encoded protein is CASRSRGGQETQYF.

The V and J genes are TRBV27 and TRBJ2-3, with TRBD2 as a possible D gene (6 bases). The CDR3 covers 13 residues. V was clipped by 11 bases and J by 6 bases, with 18 bases between them. CDR1 is MNHEY, CDR2 SMNVEV, per germline (reference sequence). DNA of the CDR3: TGTGCCGTCCGAGGACTAACTTTGGATACGCAGTATTTT. Residues: CAVRGLTLDTQYF.

This chain links TRBV9 with TRBJ1-4; 9 positions agree with TRBD1. CDR1 SGDLS and CDR2 YYNGEE come from the germline V gene. The ends lost 0 bases at V and 5 bases at J; junction bases unmatched: 5. The CDR3 totals 16 residues. CDR3 sequence (DNA): TGTGCCAGCAGCGTAGGAGGGACAGGGATAAATGAAAAACTGTTTTTT. Its translation is CASSVGGTGINEKLFF. The full variable domain, rest sourced from reference TRBV9 and TRBJ1-4, is DSGVTQTPKHLITATGQRVTLRCSPRSGDLSVYWYQQSLDQGLQFLIQYYNGEERAKGNILERFSAQQFPDLHSELNLSSLELGDSALYFCASSVGGTGINEKLFFGSGTQLSVL.

The V and J genes are TRBV4-2 and TRBJ2-4; 8 bases agree with TRBD2. The CDR3 totals 15 residues. The V gene end was trimmed by 2 bases and the J gene end by 9 bases; junction bases not matched to a gene: 9. Germline CDR1 reads LGHNA; CDR2 reads YNFKEQ. The CDR3 sequence: CASSQSSSREGIQYF. The CDR3 coding sequence is TGTGCCAGCAGCCAAAGCAGTTCCCGGGAGGGCATTCAGTACTTC.

The V and J genes are TRBV3-1 (or the pseudogene TRBV3-2) and TRBJ2-5, with 11 nucleotides matching TRBD2. J gave up 0 bases and V 0 bases, and 6 bases lay outside the gene matches. CDR1 is LGHDT, CDR2 YNNKEL, per germline (reference sequence). The CDR3 is 18 amino acids. DNA for the CDR3: TGTGCCAGCAGCCAAGATAAGGTGACTAGCGGGAACCAAGAGACCCAGTACTTC. Its translation is CASSQDKVTSGNQETQYF.

The chain carries TRBV10-3 and TRBJ1-1; D call uncertain. This CDR3 region has 14 residues. Germline V CDR1 and CDR2: ENHRY, SYGVKD. Trimming stripped 4 bases from V and 4 bases from J, with 13 bases between. The CDR3 here is CAISGTRDSTEAFF. The CDR3 DNA is TGTGCCATCAGTGGGACTCGGGATAGCACTGAAGCTTTCTTT.

This clone was seen only once. This rearrangement joins TRBV20-1 to TRBJ2-7, with 9 bases identical to TRBD1. J lost 5 bases, V lost 3 bases, and 8 bases had no gene match. The CDR3 is 14 amino acids. Germline-derived CDR1 and CDR2 are DFQATT and SNEGSKA (reference sequence). CDR3 residues: CSASKPGQGNEQYF. The CDR3 coding sequence is TGCAGTGCTAGTAAACCGGGACAGGGTAACGAGCAGTACTTC.

The V and J genes are TRBV30 and TRBJ1-1; no firm D call. Germline CDR1 reads GTSNPN; CDR2 reads SVGIG (reference sequence). Deletions cut 0 bases from V and 6 bases from J, with 11 bases between. The CDR3 loop spans 13 amino acids. The DNA of the CDR3 is TGTGCCTGGAGTGTAACCCCAGGCGCTGAAGCTTTCTTT. Its protein is CAWSVTPGAEAFF. Full variable domain (missing parts from reference TRBV30 and TRBJ1-1): SQTIHQWPATLVQPVGSPLSLECTVEGTSNPNLYWYRQAAGRGLQLLFYSVGIGQISSEVPQNLSASRPQDRQFILSSKKLLLSDSGFYLCAWSVTPGAEAFFGQGTRLTVV.

This chain joins TRBV27 and TRBJ2-2, with D possibly matching TRBD2 (5 bases). This CDR3 is 13 amino acids long. Germline V CDR1 and CDR2: MNHEY, SMNVEV (reference sequence). The V end lost 3 bases, the J end lost 5 bases, and 7 bases lay between the germline ends. The chain's CDR3 is CASSLRDTGELFF. DNA of the CDR3: TGTGCCAGCAGTTTGAGGGATACCGGGGAGCTGTTTTTT.

The chain uses TRBV2 and TRBJ2-3, with 12 nucleotides matching TRBD2. The germline V gene has CDR1 SNHLY and CDR2 FYNNEI. There are 16 residues in the CDR3. V trimming: 6 bases; J trimming: 1 base; junction bases outside the gene matches: 5. In nucleotides, the CDR3 is TGTGCCAGCAGACTAGCGGGAGGTGTCGGCACAGATACGCAGTATTTT. It codes for CASRLAGGVGTDTQYF.

This clone appeared a single time. The rearrangement uses TRBV28 and TRBJ2-1; 7 positions match TRBD2. The germline V gene encodes CDR1 MDHEN and CDR2 SYDVKM. This CDR3 spans 16 amino acids. After removal of 5 bases from V and 2 bases from J, the junction contained 9 bases not matched to a gene. CDR3: CASSPTGTITYNEQFF. The CDR3 DNA is TGTGCCAGCAGTCCGACCGGGACTATAACCTACAATGAGCAGTTCTTC.

J is TRBJ2-5 and V is TRBV19; perhaps TRBD1 as D (6 bases). The CDR3 contains 13 residues. Per germline, CDR1 LNHDA and CDR2 SQIVND (reference sequence). The V end lost 3 bases, the J end lost 5 bases, and 10 bases lay between the germline ends. In nucleotides, the CDR3 is TGTGCCAGTAGTATTCAGGGGTCGGAGACCCAGTACTTC. It yields the protein CASSIQGSETQYF.

This clone has just a few counts. The V gene is TRBV29-1, the J gene TRBJ1-5, with 7 bases aligning to TRBD1. Germline CDR1 SQVTM, CDR2 ANQGSEA. CDR3 length: 14 amino acids. The ends lost 4 bases at V and 11 bases at J; junction bases unmatched: 14. CDR3 in amino acids: CSVGDRASARTQHF. CDR3 DNA sequence: TGCAGCGTTGGAGACAGGGCCTCCGCCAGGACCCAGCATTTT.

The chain links TRBV7-9 to TRBJ1-3; TRBD1 might be the D (5 bases). CDR3 length equals 13 residues. Germline lookup yields CDR1 SEHNR and CDR2 FQNEAQ (reference sequence). V dropped 3 bases and J dropped 7 bases, with 10 bases sitting between them. CDR3: CASSLDTANTIYF. CDR3 in DNA: TGTGCCAGCAGCTTGGACACGGCGAACACCATATATTTT.

V is TRBV28 and J is TRBJ2-3; the match to TRBD2 covers 7 bases. The trim removed 6 bases at V and 7 bases at J, leaving 4 bases unmatched. The CDR3 runs to 12 residues. Germline V gene sequence: CDR1 MDHEN, CDR2 SYDVKM. The CDR3 sequence: CASSLTSNTQYF. In DNA, the CDR3 is TGTGCCAGCAGCCTGACTAGCAATACGCAGTATTTT. Based on the CDR3 plus reference TRBV28 and TRBJ2-3, the full variable domain is DVKVTQSSRYLVKRTGEKVFLECVQDMDHENMFWYRQDPGLGLRLIYFSYDVKMKEKGDIPEGYSVSREKKERFSLILESASTNQTSMYLCASSLTSNTQYFGPGTRLTVL.

The chain is built from TRBV28 and TRBJ1-2; 8 bases are shared with TRBD1. Germline V CDR1 and CDR2: MDHEN, SYDVKM. V lost 5 bases and J lost 4; bases outside the gene matches: 6. The CDR3 is 14 amino acids. The CDR3 loop is CASSTGGLGYGYTF. For the CDR3, the DNA is TGTGCCAGCAGTACAGGGGGGTTGGGCTATGGCTACACCTTC.